Each of the 8 T cell receptor beta chains below was sequenced from the same sample in a study of T cell repertoires in cytomegalovirus infection. TCRdb recomputed calls from the reads with MiXCR, one row per CDR3 protein. The repertoire holds around 210,000 distinct CDR3 sequences, with 6% to 8% as singletons. Sequences were obtained from PBMCs. These receptors all come from a human donor in good health (CMV status not recorded). Some clones in this sample may be carry-over from other donors' samples.

In its sample, this clonotype was seen many times. The chain recombines TRBV7-2 with TRBJ2-5, with D possibly being TRBD2 (5 bases). The CDR3 extends over 16 amino acids. V shed 6 bases and J shed 1 base, with 18 bases lying between them. Germline V CDR1 and CDR2: SGHTA, FQGNSA. CDR3 DNA: TGTGCCAGCAGACCCCCGTCAAGAGGGTTCCAAGAGACCCAGTACTTC. The encoded protein is CASRPPSRGFQETQYF.

This clonotype was observed at least ten times. V is TRBV7-2 and J is TRBJ1-4; unclear D gene. Trimming pared 5 bases from V and 3 bases from J, leaving 7 bases between. The CDR3 length is 13 residues. The germline V gene encodes CDR1 SGHTA and CDR2 FQGNSA. The CDR3 coding sequence is TGTGCCAGCAGCCCGGAACCTAATGAAAAACTGTTTTTT. Its translation: CASSPEPNEKLFF.

This clonotype has a count of ten or more. The genes are TRBV4-1 and TRBJ1-6; D may be TRBD1 (5 bases). V dropped 2 bases and J dropped 10 bases, with 21 bases sitting between them. CDR3 length: 17 amino acids. The V gene's germline CDR1 is MGHRA and CDR2 YSYEKL. The chain's CDR3 is CASSQIDLIDSRSPLHF. For the CDR3, the DNA is TGCGCCAGCAGCCAAATTGACCTTATAGACAGTCGGTCACCCCTCCACTTT.

Many counts were recorded for this clonotype. The chain uses TRBV28 and TRBJ1-2; possibly TRBD1 for D (6 bases). The CDR3 covers 17 residues. Trimming stripped 5 bases from V and 2 bases from J, with 21 bases between. CDR1 MDHEN and CDR2 SYDVKM come from the germline V gene. CDR3 sequence reads: CASSPRFWDTFNYGYTF. CDR3 sequence (DNA): TGTGCCAGCAGTCCTCGGTTTTGGGACACCTTCAACTATGGCTACACCTTC.

This clonotype was picked up many times. This chain connects TRBV6-2 or TRBV6-3 to TRBJ2-1, with 10 nucleotides matching TRBD2. The germline CDR1 and CDR2 sequences are MNHEY and SVGEGT. This CDR3 has 15 residues. The V gene end was trimmed by 6 bases and the J gene end by 7 bases; junction bases not matched to a gene: 9. The CDR3, as DNA: TGTGCCAGCAGACGACTAGCGGGCAGGGTGAATGAGCAGTTCTTC. Translated: CASRRLAGRVNEQFF.

This clonotype appeared many times. A read error may produce the germline difference seen at one junction end. This CDR3 is CASSYSGRDSQPQHF. The DNA for the CDR3 is TGTGCCAGCAGCTACTCGGGCAGGGATAGCCAGCCCCAGCATTTT. This chain links TRBV6-5 with TRBJ1-5, with D possibly TRBD1 on 5 matching bases. From germline, CDR1 is MNHEY and CDR2 SVGAGI. The CDR3 loop spans 15 amino acids.

V and J are TRBV11-2 and TRBJ2-7, with a tentative D call TRBD2 (6 bases). The CDR3 extends over 12 amino acids. V lost 1 base and J lost 7, with 8 bases in between. The germline CDR1 and CDR2 sequences are SGHAT and FQNNGV. In DNA form, the CDR3 reads TGTGCCAGCAGCTTAGTTGCGGGGGAGCAGTACTTC. This encodes CASSLVAGEQYF.

This clonotype was detected ten times or more. This sequence joins TRBV18 and TRBJ2-1; the D is unclear. Trimming removed 6 bases from V and 1 base from J, with 19 bases in between. The CDR3 totals 17 residues. CDR1 KGHSH and CDR2 LQKENI come from the germline V gene. The CDR3 bases are TGTGCCAGCTCCCTCCTGCAGTTTGCGGAGTCCTACAATGAGCAGTTCTTC. It translates to CASSLLQFAESYNEQFF.